The rows below give T cell receptor beta chains drawn from one sample of a study of blood T cell repertoires in COVID-19. Generated by immunoSEQ multiplex PCR, the TCRdb table keeps only in-frame clones and is missing some. The sample holds roughly 350,000 clones, 85% seen once. The sample comprised peripheral blood. The receptors here all came from a woman between 18 and 30 years old with acute or convalescent COVID-19. The CDR3 runs from the conserved cysteine through the conserved F or W. D genes are given only for firm matches. Not every row has a clone size; where given, it reads once, few, many or a size class.

D	V	size	J	DNA	CDR3
-	TRBV18	-	TRBJ1-6	TGTGCCAGCTCACCACCCGGGGGGAGGTCCTTAAAGGGCTCACCCCTCCACTTT	CASSPPGGRSLKGSPLHF
-	TRBV24-1	-	TRBJ2-1	TGTGCCACCAGTGACCACCAGGGGACGGGTCGCGAGCAGTTCTTC	CATSDHQGTGREQFF
-	TRBV7-6	-	TRBJ2-7	TGTGCCAGCAGCTTAGGTGCAGGGGAGTCCTACGAGCAGTACTTC	CASSLGAGESYEQYF
-	TRBV2	-	TRBJ2-7	TGTGCCAGCACCTGGGGACTCAGGAGCTCCTACGAGCAGTACTTC	CASTWGLRSSYEQYF
-	TRBV9	-	TRBJ1-2	TGTGCCAGCAGCGTAACGACTACACAGAGAGCTAACTATGGCTACACCTTC	CASSVTTTQRANYGYTF
-	TRBV27	-	TRBJ2-2	TGTGCCAGCAGTTTGGGGGGCGGGGGTTCTTTGTCGGAGCTGTTTTTT	CASSLGGGGSLSELFF
-	TRBV14	-	TRBJ2-4	TGTGCCAGCAGCCAAGCCGGGCCGACCGGAAGCGGTCTAGCCAAAAACATTCAGTACTTC	CASSQAGPTGSGLAKNIQYF
-	TRBV29-1	-	TRBJ1-5	TGCAGCGTTGGGGCGGCCGGGGGAGGTAATCAGCCCCAGCATTTT	CSVGAAGGGNQPQHF
-	TRBV20-1	-	TRBJ2-7	TGCAGTGCGGGGAGATCCTACGAGCAGTACTTC	CSAGRSYEQYF
-	TRBV5-1	once	TRBJ2-1	TGCGCCAGCAGCTTGGCAGGGGGGAGGCCCTACAATGAGCAGTTCTTC	CASSLAGGRPYNEQFF
TRBD2	TRBV3-1/TRBV3-2	-	TRBJ2-3	TGTGCCAGCAGCCAAGAGGTTTTAGGGCTAGCGGGTACTACGCAGTATTTT	CASSQEVLGLAGTTQYF
TRBD2	TRBV3-1/TRBV3-2	few	TRBJ2-7	TGTGCCAGCTCCGTACTAGCGGGGACCTACGAGCAGTACTTC	CASSVLAGTYEQYF
TRBD1	TRBV6-5	once	TRBJ2-5	TGTGCCAGCAGCCGGACAGGGAGGGAGACCCAGTACTTC	CASSRTGRETQYF
TRBD1	TRBV6-5	-	TRBJ1-2	TGTGCCAGCCCTCCCCTCGAAACAGGGGATTATGGCTACACCTTC	CASPPLETGDYGYTF
-	TRBV6-5	-	TRBJ1-1	TGTGCCAGCAGTTCTAACAGTCCTATGAACACTGAAGCTTTCTTT	CASSSNSPMNTEAFF
-	TRBV27	once	TRBJ2-3	TGTGCCATCGGGACAGGAGCGGGGCGCGATACGCAGTATTTT	CAIGTGAGRDTQYF
-	TRBV7-9	-	TRBJ2-2	TGTGCCAGGGGGGGGCGCCCGAACACCGGGGAGCTGTTTTTT	CARGGRPNTGELFF
TRBD1	TRBV28	-	TRBJ2-7	TGTGCCAGCATCCCGGCGGGGACAGGAGTCTACGAGCAGTACTTC	CASIPAGTGVYEQYF
TRBD1	TRBV7-3	-	TRBJ1-1	TGTGCCAGCAGCCCCGGACAGGCCAGGGAAGCTTTCTTT	CASSPGQAREAFF